This TCR beta chain was identified during a study of T cells after yellow fever vaccination. Overall study: SMART-Seq v4 Ultra Low Input served to prepare low-cell-number fractions.

The CDR3 loop spans 13 amino acids. CDR1 is SGHRS, CDR2 YFSETQ, per germline. V trimming: 3 bases; J trimming: 5 bases; junction bases outside the gene matches: 2. MiXCR was run by TCRdb on the 5' RACE reads, yielding one entry per CDR3 protein. Among 350,000 to 550,000 distinct CDR3 sequences listed, around 20% were seen once. The TCR was taken from a man between 18 and 29 years old who received the YFV17D yellow fever vaccine. The source material was PBMCs, sampled before the yellow fever booster vaccination. The genes are TRBV5-1 and TRBJ2-3, with 8 bases identical to TRBD1. As DNA, the CDR3 is TGCGCCAGCAGCTCGACAGGGGTAGATACGCAGTATTTT. It specifies CASSSTGVDTQYF.